This TCR beta chain appears in the sequencing data of a study of T cell changes during pregnancy in multiple sclerosis. V lost 3 bases to trimming and J lost 7 bases, with 11 bases between them. Per germline, CDR1 SGHAT and CDR2 FQNNGV. This CDR3 contains 13 residues. Profiling relied on immunoSEQ multiplex PCR, and the TCRdb table lists in-frame clones only, not all of them. The sample carries 91,000 or so clones, approximately 92% recorded once. The gene calls are TRBV11-2 and TRBJ2-3, with D possibly being TRBD2 (6 bases). The starting material was peripheral blood, obtained after pregnancy. This clonotype originated in a female donor with multiple sclerosis, enrolled in a pregnancy study. The CDR3 bases are TGTGCCAGCAGCTTCTGGGGGAGGAATACGCAGTATTTT. This gives the protein CASSFWGRNTQYF.